The clone carrying this T cell receptor (beta chain) was counted between two and nine times. This sample was taken from a study of tumor-infiltrating lymphocytes in oesophageal squamous cell carcinoma. The germline CDR1 and CDR2 sequences are SGHTA and FQGNSA. CDR3 length equals 15 residues. V shed 1 base and J shed 5 bases, with 14 bases lying between them. Via MiXCR, TCRdb re-called the PCR reads, giving one row per CDR3 protein. The data show about 13,000 distinct CDR3 sequences, approximately 50% seen once. The V and J genes are TRBV7-2 and TRBJ2-5; D is undetermined. The clonotype was recovered from a male donor with esophageal squamous cell carcinoma. Specimen: esophageal tumor tissue. CDR3 nucleotide sequence: TGTGCCAGCAGCTTAGTCCCGAATCCCGCGGAGACCCAGTACTTC. Protein: CASSLVPNPAETQYF. Full variable domain (outside the CDR3, taken from reference TRBV7-2 and TRBJ2-5): GAGVSQSPSNKVTEKGKDVELRCDPISGHTALYWYRQSLGQGLEFLIYFQGNSAPDKSGLPSDRFSAERTGGSVSTLTIQRTQQEDSAVYLCASSLVPNPAETQYFGPGTRLLVL.